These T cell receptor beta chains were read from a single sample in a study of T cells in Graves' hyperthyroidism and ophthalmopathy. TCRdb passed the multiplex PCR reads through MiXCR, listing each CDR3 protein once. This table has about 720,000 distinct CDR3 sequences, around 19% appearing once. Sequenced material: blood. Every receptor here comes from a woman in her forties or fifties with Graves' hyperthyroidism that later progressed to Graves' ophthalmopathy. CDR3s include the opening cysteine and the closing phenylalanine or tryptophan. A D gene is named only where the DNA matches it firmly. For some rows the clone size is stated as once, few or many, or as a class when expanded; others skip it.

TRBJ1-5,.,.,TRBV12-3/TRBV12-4,TGTGCCAGCAGTTTAGTCTACGGGGATCAGCCCCAGCATTTT,CASSLVYGDQPQHF
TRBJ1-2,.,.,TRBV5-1,TGCGCCAGCAGCTTGGCCAGCAGGTCTGGCTACACCTTC,CASSLASRSGYTF
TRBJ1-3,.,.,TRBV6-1,TGTGCCAGCAGTTCCGGGGGGGAGGGAAACACCATATATTTT,CASSSGGEGNTIYF
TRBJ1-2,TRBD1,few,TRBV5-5,TGTGCCAGCAGCTTCAATGGACAGGGAACGGTTTGGGGCTATGGCTACACCTTC,CASSFNGQGTVWGYGYTF
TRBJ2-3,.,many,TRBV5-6,TGTGCCAGCAGCTTGGTACTGGGTTCCACAGATACGCAGTATTTT,CASSLVLGSTDTQYF
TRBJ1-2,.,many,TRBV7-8,TGTGCCAGCAGCTTAGGACAGAGCTACACCTTC,CASSLGQSYTF
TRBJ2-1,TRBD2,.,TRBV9,TGTGCCAGCAGCGTAGCCAGCGGGGGCTCCTACAATGAGCAGTTCTTC,CASSVASGGSYNEQFF
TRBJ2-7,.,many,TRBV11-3,TGTGCCAGCAGCTTAGAAGGTAGCGAGCAGTACTTC,CASSLEGSEQYF
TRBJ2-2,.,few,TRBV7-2,TGTGCCAGCAGCTTAGGAAGAGACTCCTACACCGGGGAGCTGTTTTTT,CASSLGRDSYTGELFF
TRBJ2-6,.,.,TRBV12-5,TGTGCTAGTACTTGGCTTGATGGGGCCAACGTCCTGACTTTC,CASTWLDGANVLTF
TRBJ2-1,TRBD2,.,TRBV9,TGTGCCAGCAGCCAAAGCGGGGGAGGCTCCGGTGAGCAGTTCTTC,CASSQSGGGSGEQFF
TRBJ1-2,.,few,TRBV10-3,TGTGCCATCAGTGAGTCGGGGGATTCAGGCTACACCTTC,CAISESGDSGYTF
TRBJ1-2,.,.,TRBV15,TGTGCCACCAGCAGAGAGGGAGAGGACTCCTATGGCTACACCTTC,CATSREGEDSYGYTF
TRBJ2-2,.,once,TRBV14,TGTGCCAGCAGCCAAGATGGGTGGATCACCGGGGAGCTGTTTTTT,CASSQDGWITGELFF
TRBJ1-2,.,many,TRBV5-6,TGTGCCAGCAGCTGGGCCCGGGGGTTGGCTTATGGCTACACCTTC,CASSWARGLAYGYTF
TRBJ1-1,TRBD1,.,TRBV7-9,TGTGCCAGCAGCGCCTCGACAGGGTGGGTCACTGAAGCTTTCTTT,CASSASTGWVTEAFF
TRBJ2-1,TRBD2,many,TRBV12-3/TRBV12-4,TGTGCCAGCAGTAAACTAGCGTATGAGCAGTTCTTC,CASSKLAYEQFF
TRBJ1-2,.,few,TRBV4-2,TGTGCCAGCAGCCAATCGGTCTTCTATGGCTACACCTTC,CASSQSVFYGYTF
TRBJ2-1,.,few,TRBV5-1,TGCGCCAGCAGTCCGAAGTCGGGGCAAAACAATGAGCAGTTCTTC,CASSPKSGQNNEQFF
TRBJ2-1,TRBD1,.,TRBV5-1,TGTGCCAGCAGCTTACTCGGGACAGGGCTGTTCTTC,CASSLLGTGLFF
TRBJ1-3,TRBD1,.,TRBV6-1,TGTGCCAGCAGGACAGGGGCCGGAAACACCATATATTTT,CASRTGAGNTIYF
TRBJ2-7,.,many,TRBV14,TGTGCCAGCAGCCAGACCTCAGACAACTCCTACGAGCAGTACTTC,CASSQTSDNSYEQYF
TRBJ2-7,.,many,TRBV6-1,TGTGCCAGCAGTGAGTTTTTGACAGGCGTCGAGCAGTACTTC,CASSEFLTGVEQYF
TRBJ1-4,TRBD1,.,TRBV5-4,TGTGCCAGCAGCGTGGACAGGGGGCGAACTAATGAAAAACTGTTTTTT,CASSVDRGRTNEKLFF
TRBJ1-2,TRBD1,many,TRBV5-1,TGCGCCAGCAGCTTGGAGGGACAGGGGGCGCGCGGCTACACCTTC,CASSLEGQGARGYTF
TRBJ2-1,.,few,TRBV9,TGTGCCAGCAGCGCCCGTGGGTTGAGCAGCTCCTACAATGAGCAGTTCTTC,CASSARGLSSSYNEQFF
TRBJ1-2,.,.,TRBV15,TGTGCCACCAGCAGAGATCGGGGGGCGAGGGGCTACACCTTC,CATSRDRGARGYTF
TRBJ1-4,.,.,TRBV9,TGTGCCAGCAGCGTAGCCACGGGTGAAAAACTGTTTTTT,CASSVATGEKLFF
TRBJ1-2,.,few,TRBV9,TGTGCCAGCAGCGTAGCTAAAGGCGGCTACACCTTC,CASSVAKGGYTF
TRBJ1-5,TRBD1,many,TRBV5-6,TGTGCCAGCAGCTTCTCACCGGGACAGGGAAATCAGCCCCAGCATTTT,CASSFSPGQGNQPQHF
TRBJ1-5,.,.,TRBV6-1,TGTGCCAGCAGTGATGGCGACAGTTTGGAGCCCCAGCATTTT,CASSDGDSLEPQHF
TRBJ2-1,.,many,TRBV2,TGTGCCAGCAGGCGCAGGGAAAGCTCCTACAATGAGCAGTTCTTC,CASRRRESSYNEQFF
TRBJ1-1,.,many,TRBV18,TGTGCCAGCACTACCCGACAGTTAGACACTGAAGCTTTCTTT,CASTTRQLDTEAFF
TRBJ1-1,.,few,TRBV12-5,TGTGCTAGTGGTTTGACTCCGACAGGTGTGAACACTGAAGCTTTCTTT,CASGLTPTGVNTEAFF
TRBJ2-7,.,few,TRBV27,TGTGCCAGCAGTTTAGGGCAAACAGTCTACGAGCAGTACTTC,CASSLGQTVYEQYF
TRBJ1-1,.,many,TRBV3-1,TGTGCCAGCAGCAAATCGCCTGGACGGACCGAAGCTTTCTTT,CASSKSPGRTEAFF
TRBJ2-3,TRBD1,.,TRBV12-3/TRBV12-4,TGTGCCAGCAGCATCACAGGGGACCACACAGATACGCAGTATTTT,CASSITGDHTDTQYF
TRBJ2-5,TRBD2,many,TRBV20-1,TGCAGTGCTAGTATCAGCGGGGGGGCGGAGACCCAGTACTTC,CSASISGGAETQYF
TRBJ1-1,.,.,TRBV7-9,TGTGCCAGCAGCCCAAGGGACGGAGGGGTCGGGGCTTTCTTT,CASSPRDGGVGAFF
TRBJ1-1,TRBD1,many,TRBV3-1,TGTGCCAGCAGCCATCTCGGGCCGGGACAGGTGAACACTGAAGCTTTCTTT,CASSHLGPGQVNTEAFF
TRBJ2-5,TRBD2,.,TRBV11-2,TGTGCCAGCGGGCGACTAGCGGGGGCCAGGGAGACCCAGTACTTC,CASGRLAGARETQYF
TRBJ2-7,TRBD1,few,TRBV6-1,TGTGCCAGCAGTGAGGGGACAGGGGTACACGAGCAGTACTTC,CASSEGTGVHEQYF
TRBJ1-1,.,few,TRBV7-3,TGTGCCAGCAGCCCGAGGGGGGTTAGAGGAATGAACACTGAAGCTTTCTTT,CASSPRGVRGMNTEAFF
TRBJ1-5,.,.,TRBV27,TGTGCCAGCAGTTTATTTGAGGGGACGCAGCCCCAGCATTTT,CASSLFEGTQPQHF
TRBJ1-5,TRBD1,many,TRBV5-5,TGTGCCAGCAGCCATGGACAGGGCGGCAATCAGCCCCAGCATTTT,CASSHGQGGNQPQHF
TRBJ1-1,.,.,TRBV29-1,TGCAGCGTTGACTTGGGGTTGAACACTGAAGCTTTCTTT,CSVDLGLNTEAFF
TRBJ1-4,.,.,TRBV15,TGTGCCACCAGCAGGCTCAAAACAGGGCGGGATGAAAAACTGTTTTTT,CATSRLKTGRDEKLFF
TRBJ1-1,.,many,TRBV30,TGTGCCTGGAGTGTGTCACAGGGGAACACTGAAGCTTTCTTT,CAWSVSQGNTEAFF
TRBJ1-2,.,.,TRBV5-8,TGCGCCAGCAGCCAAGATCGGAGGGGAGGGTCCTATGGCTACACCTTC,CASSQDRRGGSYGYTF
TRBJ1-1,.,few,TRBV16,TGTGCCAGCCTCCACCACAGAGAGAACACTGAAGCTTTCTTT,CASLHHRENTEAFF